A single sample is the source of the 29 T cell receptor beta chains below, sequenced in a study of beta chain features in type 1 diabetes. Study results and caveats: Shorter TCRB CDR3s, moderately but significantly so, were found in Type 1 diabetes patients in all four CD4+ subsets.

TCRB transcripts that were expressed got sequenced, as all of the isolated RNA had been reverse transcribed. Only in-frame clones appear in the TCRdb table, and some are missing; sequencing was by immunoSEQ multiplex PCR. The repertoire holds around 600,000 clones, 9.5% to 15% seen once, with approximately 0.11% in the top ten. What these receptors recognize is not known. Sequencing was performed on naive CD4+ T cells from blood. The receptors here all came from a man aged 25-45 years with type 1 diabetes.

The rearrangement joins TRBV19 to TRBJ2-1, with TRBD1 matching over 7 bases. The CDR3 has 14 residues. V gave up 9 bases and J gave up 1 base; unmatched junction bases: 6. Germline V lookup: CDR1 LNHDA, CDR2 SQIVND (reference sequence). The CDR3 is CASKTGVSYNEQFF. The CDR3, as DNA: TGTGCCAGCAAAACAGGGGTTTCCTACAATGAGCAGTTCTTC.

The genes are TRBV10-3 and TRBJ1-6, with D perhaps matching TRBD1 (6 bases). CDR1 and CDR2 from the germline V gene are ENHRY and SYGVKD. CDR3 size: 15 residues. The V end lost 2 bases, the J end lost 10 bases, and 15 bases lay between the germline ends. CDR3 in amino acids: CAISERSGEESPLHF. The CDR3 region has the DNA TGTGCCATCAGTGAGAGGTCAGGGGAAGAGTCACCCCTCCACTTT.

This sequence joins TRBV27 and TRBJ1-6; possible D gene TRBD1, 6 bases. Germline V gene sequence: CDR1 MNHEY, CDR2 SMNVEV (reference sequence). V lost 7 bases, J lost 0 bases, and 13 bases lay in between. The CDR3 consists of 16 residues. The CDR3 reads CASTSTGSSYNSPLHF. CDR3 nucleotides: TGTGCCAGCACCTCTACAGGGAGCTCCTATAATTCACCCCTCCACTTT.

The chain recombines TRBV28 with TRBJ1-2; no clear D gene. The CDR3 runs 12 residues. Germline V gives CDR1 MDHEN, CDR2 SYDVKM. The V gene lost 5 bases and the J gene lost 5 bases, with 9 bases spanning the gap. Here the CDR3 reads CASSNRRYGYTF. The CDR3 DNA is TGTGCCAGCAGTAATCGAAGGTATGGCTACACCTTC.

This clone was seen a handful of times. This CDR3 reads CAWSVSRVGGYTF. Here the CDR3 DNA reads TGTGCCTGGAGTGTATCGAGGGTAGGCGGCTACACCTTC. The rearrangement links TRBV30 to TRBJ1-2, with D hard to call. The V gene's germline CDR1 is GTSNPN and CDR2 SVGIG (reference sequence). V lost 0 bases and J 8 bases, leaving 13 bases between the germline ends. This CDR3 is built from 13 residues.

This clone was found a few times. This chain connects TRBV29-1 to TRBJ2-5; tentatively, D is TRBD2 (5 bases). Trimming took 4 bases from V and 5 from J, leaving 11 bases between them. The germline gives CDR1 SQVTM, CDR2 ANQGSEA. This CDR3 comprises 12 residues. Here the CDR3 DNA reads TGCAGCGTTGGGGTCGGGGAGGAGACCCAGTACTTC. Protein sequence: CSVGVGEETQYF.

The CDR3 sequence is CASSKGGQTAYEQYF. The CDR3 bases are TGTGCCAGCAGTAAGGGGGGACAGACAGCTTACGAGCAGTACTTC. The V call is TRBV28, the J call TRBJ2-7, with D tentatively TRBD1 (7 bases). The ends were cut back, 5 bases at V and 4 bases at J, with 18 bases in the middle. The CDR3 loop spans 15 amino acids. Germline assignment: CDR1 MDHEN and CDR2 SYDVKM.

This clone appeared a few times. The rearrangement links TRBV30 to TRBJ2-7, with 7 bases matching TRBD1. The CDR3 has 13 residues. V lost 2 bases, J lost 3 bases, and 4 bases stayed unmatched. Germline V gives CDR1 GTSNPN, CDR2 SVGIG (reference sequence). In DNA, the CDR3 is TGTGCCTGGAGTTGGACAGGTCGCTACGAGCAGTACTTC. Translating gives CAWSWTGRYEQYF.

This clone came up a few times. The gene calls are TRBV2 and TRBJ1-1; the match to TRBD1 covers 8 bases. V lost 7 bases to trimming and J lost 5 bases; unmatched junction nucleotides: 6. Germline CDR1 reads SNHLY; CDR2 reads FYNNEI. The CDR3 has 13 amino acids. The CDR3 DNA follows: TGTGCCAGCAAGAGACAGGGGAGGACTGAAGCTTTCTTT. This codes for CASKRQGRTEAFF.

The chain employs TRBV7-6 and TRBJ2-1, with D perhaps matching TRBD2 (6 bases). Germline CDR1 is SGHVS and CDR2 is FNYEAQ. The V gene lost 4 bases and the J gene lost 6 bases, with 10 bases spanning the gap. The CDR3 sequence is 13 residues long. The CDR3 sequence: CASSSGTVNEQFF. CDR3 DNA: TGTGCCAGCAGCTCCGGGACTGTCAATGAGCAGTTCTTC.

This clone has a handful of counts. The chain uses TRBV6-5 and TRBJ2-1; 9 bases fit TRBD1. Germline trimming cut 5 bases from V and 6 bases from J; bases unmatched to any gene: 5. Germline values: CDR1 MNHEY, CDR2 SVGAGI. The CDR3 has 14 amino acids. The CDR3 DNA reads as TGTGCCAGCAGTCTCCAGGACAGGGGCAATGAGCAGTTCTTC. It yields the protein CASSLQDRGNEQFF.

A few counts support this clone. The chain recombines TRBV7-9 with TRBJ2-7, with 11 bases aligning to TRBD2. J was trimmed by 6 bases and V by 5 bases; bases with no gene match: 3. The CDR3 totals 13 residues. Germline CDR1 SEHNR, CDR2 FQNEAQ (reference sequence). CDR3 in amino acids: CASSKGTSGEQYF. CDR3 sequence (DNA): TGTGCCAGCAGCAAGGGGACTAGCGGCGAGCAGTACTTC.

This clone was detected a few times. The V call is TRBV4-1, the J call TRBJ2-3; D unresolved. V lost 1 base and J lost 0, with 8 bases in between. The V gene's germline CDR1 is MGHRA and CDR2 YSYEKL. The CDR3 is made up of 15 amino acids. The CDR3 is CASSQGPLSTDTQYF. Written as DNA, the CDR3 is TGCGCCAGCAGCCAAGGCCCCCTGAGCACAGATACGCAGTATTTT.

This clone was counted a few times. This chain connects TRBV27 to TRBJ2-7; no clear D gene. Trimming removed 6 bases from V and 0 bases from J, with 15 bases in between. This CDR3 region has 15 residues. Germline CDR1 reads MNHEY; CDR2 reads SMNVEV (reference sequence). CDR3 DNA: TGTGCCAGCAGGTTAGATGGGGTTAGCTCCTACGAGCAGTACTTC. It translates to CASRLDGVSSYEQYF.

The J gene is TRBJ1-1, the V gene TRBV27; TRBD1 might be the D (6 bases). The V gene's germline CDR1 is MNHEY and CDR2 SMNVEV (reference sequence). V was shortened by 8 bases and J by 4 bases, with 14 bases between the two germline ends. The length of the CDR3 is 13 residues. The CDR3 is CASQGGGTTEAFF. CDR3 nucleotides: TGTGCCAGCCAAGGAGGGGGGACCACTGAAGCTTTCTTT.

This clone was counted between two and nine times. The rearrangement links TRBV7-8 to TRBJ1-5; a possible D gene is TRBD1 (5 bases). This CDR3 has 14 residues. The V and J ends lost 4 bases and 5 bases respectively, with 12 bases between them. Germline V gene data show CDR1 as SGHVS and CDR2 as FQNEAQ. The CDR3 DNA sequence: TGTGCCAGCAGCTCCAGGCGGGGGGATCAGCCCCAGCATTTT. This codes for CASSSRRGDQPQHF.

This clone came up a few times. The rearrangement links TRBV7-9 to TRBJ2-5; D possibly corresponds to TRBD1 (5 bases). CDR3 length: 14 amino acids. V lost 5 bases, J lost 3 bases, and 13 bases lay in between. Germline V gene sequence: CDR1 SEHNR, CDR2 FQNEAQ (reference sequence). Here the CDR3 DNA reads TGTGCCAGCAGCGTTAGGTCCAGGGAAGAGACCCAGTACTTC. Protein sequence: CASSVRSREETQYF.

On this clone: Within the sample, other DNA sequences also encode this same CDR3. The chain couples TRBV27 to TRBJ1-5; D is uncertain. CDR3 size: 15 residues. The V and J ends lost 3 bases and 0 bases respectively, with 9 bases between them. The germline gives CDR1 MNHEY, CDR2 SMNVEV (reference sequence). DNA for the CDR3: TGTGCCAGCAGTTTCGGGCGGAATAGCAATCAGCCCCAGCATTTT. Its translation: CASSFGRNSNQPQHF.

The chain links TRBV4-3 to TRBJ2-4; TRBD2 might be the D (5 bases). This CDR3 has 16 amino acids. Germline lookup yields CDR1 LGHNA and CDR2 YSLEER. The V end was cut by 1 base, the J end by 8 bases, with 18 bases between. The CDR3, as DNA: TGCGCCAGCAGCCAAGTCGCCGGAGGCAGCTGGGACATTCAGTACTTC. It encodes CASSQVAGGSWDIQYF.

This clone was found a few times. The chain has TRBV30 and TRBJ2-7, with TRBD1 matching over 8 bases. In germline, CDR1 is GTSNPN, CDR2 SVGIG (reference sequence). This CDR3 is built from 12 residues. V shed 1 base, J shed 5 bases, and the junction held 1 base outside the gene matches. CDR3 residues: CAWSGQGNEQYF. The CDR3 nucleotides read TGTGCCTGGAGTGGACAGGGGAACGAGCAGTACTTC.

The V call is TRBV11-2, the J call TRBJ1-2, with D possibly being TRBD1 (5 bases). The CDR3 extends over 12 amino acids. Germline CDR1 reads SGHAT; CDR2 reads FQNNGV. With 6 bases removed from V and 6 bases from J, the gap between germline ends came to 11 bases. This CDR3 is CASRQGEHGYTF. CDR3 DNA: TGTGCCAGCAGGCAGGGTGAACATGGCTACACCTTC.

CDR3 DNA sequence: TGTGCCACCCTAAGGGGGACTAATCAGCCCCAGCATTTT. Its protein is CATLRGTNQPQHF. The chain combines TRBV6-6 with TRBJ1-5, with D perhaps matching TRBD1 (6 bases). Between the trimmed V and J ends, which lost 10 bases and 4 bases, there was a span of 14 bases. This CDR3 comprises 13 residues. CDR1 is MNHNY and CDR2 is SVGAGI in the germline V gene (reference sequence).

This clone was seen a handful of times. V and J are TRBV5-1 and TRBJ1-6; D not certain. The CDR3 totals 14 residues. V dropped 6 bases and J dropped 13 bases, with 20 bases sitting between them. Germline lookup yields CDR1 SGHRS and CDR2 YFSETQ. CDR3 region: CASTPEGGSGPLHF. CDR3 nucleotides: TGCGCCAGCACCCCCGAGGGAGGGTCTGGGCCCCTCCACTTT.

This clone was seen a few times. As DNA, the CDR3 is TGTGCCAGCAGTTTATCAATCGCAGGTTACTACGAGCAGTACTTC. This translates into CASSLSIAGYYEQYF. The chain recombines TRBV27 with TRBJ2-7; D gene uncertain. V was shortened by 0 bases and J by 3 bases, with 12 bases between the two germline ends. The CDR3 has 15 amino acids. Germline V gives CDR1 MNHEY, CDR2 SMNVEV (reference sequence).

The CDR3 reads CATSRDSGSGNTIYF. The DNA for the CDR3 is TGTGCCACCAGCAGAGACTCAGGGTCGGGAAACACCATATATTTT. V usage is TRBV15 and J usage is TRBJ1-3; TRBD1 is a possible D gene (5 bases). The V and J ends lost 0 bases and 4 bases respectively, with 10 bases between them. CDR3 length: 15 amino acids. Looked up from germline, CDR1 is LNHNV and CDR2 is YYDKDF (reference sequence).

In its sample, this clone was seen a few times. CDR3 sequence: CASSSTNPGELFF. The CDR3 nucleotides read TGTGCCAGCAGTTCAACAAATCCCGGGGAGCTGTTTTTT. J is TRBJ2-2 and V is TRBV28; D gene unclear. This CDR3 spans 13 amino acids. V lost 4 bases and J 6 bases, leaving 9 bases between the germline ends. The germline CDR1 and CDR2 sequences are MDHEN and SYDVKM.

Turning to this clone: Within the sample, other DNA sequences also encode this same CDR3. The chain couples TRBV6-6 to TRBJ2-5, with D hard to call. The CDR3 contains 12 residues. Per the germline V gene, CDR1 is MNHNY and CDR2 is SVGAGI (reference sequence). V was shortened by 2 bases and J by 5 bases, with 6 bases between the two germline ends. CDR3 coding DNA: TGTGCCAGCAGTTACGGGCAGGAGACCCAGTACTTC. As protein: CASSYGQETQYF.

V gene TRBV30 combines with J gene TRBJ2-5, with 8 bases matching TRBD1. The DNA end favors TRBJ2-7, so the J call may be wrong. Germline values: CDR1 GTSNPN, CDR2 SVGIG (reference sequence). The length of the CDR3 is 12 residues. The CDR3 loop reads CAWSQTGGEQYF. CDR3 nucleotides: TGTGCCTGGAGTCAAACAGGGGGCGAGCAGTACTTC.

The chain recombines TRBV5-4 with TRBJ2-3; perhaps TRBD1 as D (6 bases). CDR1 is SGHNT and CDR2 is YYREEE in the germline V gene (reference sequence). Trimming pared 5 bases from V and 5 bases from J, leaving 12 bases between. The CDR3 consists of 13 residues. This CDR3 reads CASRTQGRDTQYF. CDR3 coding DNA: TGTGCCAGCAGGACGCAGGGGAGAGATACGCAGTATTTT. The whole variable domain, filled in from reference TRBV5-4 and TRBJ2-3, reads ETGVTQSPTHLIKTRGQQVTLRCSSQSGHNTVSWYQQALGQGPQFIFQYYREEENGRGNFPPRFSGLQFPNYSSELNVNALELDDSALYLCASRTQGRDTQYFGPGTRLTVL.